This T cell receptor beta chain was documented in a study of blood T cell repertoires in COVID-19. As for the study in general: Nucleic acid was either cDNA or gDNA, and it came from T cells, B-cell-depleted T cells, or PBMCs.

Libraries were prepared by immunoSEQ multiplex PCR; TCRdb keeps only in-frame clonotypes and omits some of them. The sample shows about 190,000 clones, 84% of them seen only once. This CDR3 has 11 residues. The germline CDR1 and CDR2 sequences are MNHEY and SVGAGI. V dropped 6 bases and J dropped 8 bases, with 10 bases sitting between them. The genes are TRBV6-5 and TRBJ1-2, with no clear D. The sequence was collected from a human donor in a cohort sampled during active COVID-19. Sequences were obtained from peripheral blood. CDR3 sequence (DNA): TGTGCCAGCAGCCACACCAGGGGCTACACCTTC. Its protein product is CASSHTRGYTF.